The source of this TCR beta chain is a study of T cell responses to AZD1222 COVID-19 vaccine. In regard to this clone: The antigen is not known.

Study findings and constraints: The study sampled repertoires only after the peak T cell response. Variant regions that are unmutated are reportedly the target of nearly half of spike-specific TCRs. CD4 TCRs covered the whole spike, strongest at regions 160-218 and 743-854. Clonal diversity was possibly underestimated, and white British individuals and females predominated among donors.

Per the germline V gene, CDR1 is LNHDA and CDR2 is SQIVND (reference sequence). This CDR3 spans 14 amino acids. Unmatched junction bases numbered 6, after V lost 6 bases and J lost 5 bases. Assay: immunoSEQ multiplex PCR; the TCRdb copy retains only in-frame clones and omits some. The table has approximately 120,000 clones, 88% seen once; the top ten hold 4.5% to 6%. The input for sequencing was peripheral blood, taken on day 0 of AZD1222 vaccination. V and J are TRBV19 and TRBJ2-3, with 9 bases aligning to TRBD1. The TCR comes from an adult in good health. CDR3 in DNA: TGTGCCAGTAGATTTACAGGGGGCGAAGATACGCAGTATTTT. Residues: CASRFTGGEDTQYF.